Reported below is one T cell receptor (beta chain). TCRdb analysed the 5' RACE reads with MiXCR anew, one entry per CDR3 protein. Among approximately 230,000 distinct CDR3 sequences listed, over 5.5% were seen once. The data belong to a study of identical twins. Germline V gene data show CDR1 as MNHEY and CDR2 as SMNVEV (reference sequence). The CDR3 sequence is 14 residues long. The V segment lost 5 bases and the J segment 4 bases; nucleotides outside the gene matches: 6. These data were also filed under a second study, of T cells expressing NK-cell markers. That report adds: HCMV seropositivity characterized most of the eight sequenced donors, and seronegativity one.

This receptor was taken from a woman aged 18-29 years in good health. V is TRBV27 and J is TRBJ2-7; TRBD2 agrees at 9 bases. Sequenced input: CD8+ T cells sorted from blood. In DNA, the CDR3 is TGTGCCAGCAGTCGGAGCGGGGGGATGTACGAGCAGTACTTC. It codes for CASSRSGGMYEQYF.